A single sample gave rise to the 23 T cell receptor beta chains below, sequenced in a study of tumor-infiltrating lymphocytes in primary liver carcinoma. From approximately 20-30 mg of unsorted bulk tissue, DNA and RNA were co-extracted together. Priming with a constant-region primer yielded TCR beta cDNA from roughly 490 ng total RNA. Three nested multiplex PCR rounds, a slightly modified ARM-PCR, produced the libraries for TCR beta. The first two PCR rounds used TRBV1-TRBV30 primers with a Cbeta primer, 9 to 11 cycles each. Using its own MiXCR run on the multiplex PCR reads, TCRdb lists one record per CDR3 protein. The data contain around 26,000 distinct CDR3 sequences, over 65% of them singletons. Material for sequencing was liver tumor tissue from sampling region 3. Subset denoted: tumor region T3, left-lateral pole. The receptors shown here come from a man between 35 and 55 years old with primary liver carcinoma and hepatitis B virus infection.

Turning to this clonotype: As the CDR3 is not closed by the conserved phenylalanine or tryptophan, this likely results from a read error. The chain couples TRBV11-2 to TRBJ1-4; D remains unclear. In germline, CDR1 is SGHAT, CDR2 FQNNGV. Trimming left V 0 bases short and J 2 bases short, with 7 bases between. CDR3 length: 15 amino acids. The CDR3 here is CASSLDGFTNEKLFS. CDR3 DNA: TGTGCCAGCAGCTTAGACGGGTTTACTAATGAAAAACTGTTTTCT.

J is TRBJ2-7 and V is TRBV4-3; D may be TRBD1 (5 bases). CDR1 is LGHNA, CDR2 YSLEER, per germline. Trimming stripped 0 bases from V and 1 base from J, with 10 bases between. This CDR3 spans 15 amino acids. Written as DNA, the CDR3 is TGCGCCAGCAGCCAAGAACAGGAGACTTCCTACGAGCAGTACTTC. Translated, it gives CASSQEQETSYEQYF.

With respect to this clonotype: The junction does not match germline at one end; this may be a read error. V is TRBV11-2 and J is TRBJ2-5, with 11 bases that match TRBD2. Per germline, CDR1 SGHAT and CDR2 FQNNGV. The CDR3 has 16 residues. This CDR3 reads CASSQTPSGGKETQYF. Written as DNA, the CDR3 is TGTGCCAGTAGCCAAACTCCTAGCGGGGGGAAGGAGACTCAGTACTTC. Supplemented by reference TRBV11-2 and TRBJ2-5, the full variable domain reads EAGVAQSPRYKIIEKRQSVAFWCNPISGHATLYWYQQILGQGPKLLIQFQNNGVVDDSQLPKDRFSAERLKGVDSTLKIQPAKLEDSAVYLCASSQTPSGGKETQYFGPGTRLLVL.

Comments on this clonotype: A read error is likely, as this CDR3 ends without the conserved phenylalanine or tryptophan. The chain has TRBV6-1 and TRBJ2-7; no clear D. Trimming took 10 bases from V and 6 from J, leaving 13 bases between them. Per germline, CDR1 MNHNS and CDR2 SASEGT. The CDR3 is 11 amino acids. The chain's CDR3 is CATLGECEQYL. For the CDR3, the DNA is TGTGCCACCTTAGGAGAGTGCGAGCAGTACCTC.

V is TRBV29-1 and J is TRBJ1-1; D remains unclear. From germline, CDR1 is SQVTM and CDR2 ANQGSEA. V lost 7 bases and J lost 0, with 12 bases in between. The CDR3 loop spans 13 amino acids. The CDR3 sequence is CSALKDMNTEAFF. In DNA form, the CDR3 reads TGCAGCGCTCTGAAAGATATGAACACTGAAGCTTTCTTT.

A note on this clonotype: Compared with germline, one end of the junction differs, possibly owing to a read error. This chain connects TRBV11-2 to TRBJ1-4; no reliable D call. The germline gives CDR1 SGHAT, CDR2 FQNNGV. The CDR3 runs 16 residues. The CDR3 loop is CASSKTPGVTNEKLFF. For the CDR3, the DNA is TGTGCAAGCAGCAAGACTCCAGGCGTAACAAATGAAAAACTGTTTTTT.

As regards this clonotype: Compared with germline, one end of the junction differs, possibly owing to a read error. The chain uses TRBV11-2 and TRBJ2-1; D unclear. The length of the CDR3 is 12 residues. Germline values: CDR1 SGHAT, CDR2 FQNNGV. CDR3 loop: CTSSPSHNEQFF. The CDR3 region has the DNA TGTACCAGCAGCCCCTCCCACAATGAGCAGTTCTTC.

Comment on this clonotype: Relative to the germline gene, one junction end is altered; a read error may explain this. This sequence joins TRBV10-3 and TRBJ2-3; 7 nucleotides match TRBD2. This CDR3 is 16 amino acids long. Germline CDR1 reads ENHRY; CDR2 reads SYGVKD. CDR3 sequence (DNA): TGTGCCATCAGCCGGGACTACCAATGGGGCATGGATACGCAGTATTTC. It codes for CAISRDYQWGMDTQYF.

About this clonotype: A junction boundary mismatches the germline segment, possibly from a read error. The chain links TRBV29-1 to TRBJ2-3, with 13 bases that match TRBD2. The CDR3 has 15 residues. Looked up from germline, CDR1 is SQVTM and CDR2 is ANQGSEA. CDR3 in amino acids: CSTWTSGSVTDTQYF. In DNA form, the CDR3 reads TGCAGCACCTGGACTAGCGGGAGTGTAACAGATACGCAGTATTTC.

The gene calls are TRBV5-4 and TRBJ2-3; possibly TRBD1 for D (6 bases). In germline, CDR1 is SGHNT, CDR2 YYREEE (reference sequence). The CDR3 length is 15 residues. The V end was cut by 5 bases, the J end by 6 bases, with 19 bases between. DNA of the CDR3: TGTGCCAGCAGTCCTAGGGGGAAGGGGTCGGATACGCAGTATTTT. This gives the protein CASSPRGKGSDTQYF.

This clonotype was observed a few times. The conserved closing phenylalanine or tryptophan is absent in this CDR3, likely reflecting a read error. This CDR3 is CASSLEGGPYEQYS. CDR3 DNA sequence: TGTGCCAGCAGCTTAGAAGGAGGCCCCTACGAGCAGTACTCC. This chain joins TRBV11-2 and TRBJ2-7; TRBD2 might be the D (5 bases). Germline values: CDR1 SGHAT, CDR2 FQNNGV. V lost 0 bases, J lost 2 bases, and 8 bases lay in between. This CDR3 spans 14 amino acids.

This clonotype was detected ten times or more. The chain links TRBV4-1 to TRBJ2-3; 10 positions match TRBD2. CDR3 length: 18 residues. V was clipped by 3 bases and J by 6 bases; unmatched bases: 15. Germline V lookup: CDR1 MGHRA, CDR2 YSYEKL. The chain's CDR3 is CASSQTIALAGVTDTQYF. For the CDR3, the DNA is TGCGCCAGCAGCCAGACCATTGCCCTAGCGGGAGTCACCGATACGCAGTATTTT.

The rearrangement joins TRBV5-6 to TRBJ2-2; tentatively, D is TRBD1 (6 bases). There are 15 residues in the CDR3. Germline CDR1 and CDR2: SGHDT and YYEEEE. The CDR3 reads CVISPGTWVTGELFF. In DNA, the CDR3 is TGTGTCATCAGTCCCGGGACATGGGTCACCGGGGAGCTGTTTTTT.

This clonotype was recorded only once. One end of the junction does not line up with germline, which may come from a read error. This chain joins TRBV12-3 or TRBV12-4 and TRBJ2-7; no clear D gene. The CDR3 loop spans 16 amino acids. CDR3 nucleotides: TGCGCCAGCAGTTTAATAGGCTCCGGTAGCTCCCACGAGCGGTACTTC. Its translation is CASSLIGSGSSHERYF.

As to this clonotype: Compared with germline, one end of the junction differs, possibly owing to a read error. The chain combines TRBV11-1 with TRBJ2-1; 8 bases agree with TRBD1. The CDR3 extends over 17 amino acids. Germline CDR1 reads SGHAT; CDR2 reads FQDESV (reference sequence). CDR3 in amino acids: CVSSLTSPGQGNDVQFF. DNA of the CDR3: TGTGTCAGCAGCTTAACCTCCCCTGGACAGGGTAACGATGTGCAGTTCTTC.

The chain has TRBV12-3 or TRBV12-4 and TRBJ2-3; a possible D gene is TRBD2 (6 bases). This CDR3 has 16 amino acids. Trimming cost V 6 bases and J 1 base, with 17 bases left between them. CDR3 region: CASSSGRNGGTDTQYF. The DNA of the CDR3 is TGTGCCAGCAGCTCGGGGAGGAACGGGGGCACAGATACGCAGTATTTT.

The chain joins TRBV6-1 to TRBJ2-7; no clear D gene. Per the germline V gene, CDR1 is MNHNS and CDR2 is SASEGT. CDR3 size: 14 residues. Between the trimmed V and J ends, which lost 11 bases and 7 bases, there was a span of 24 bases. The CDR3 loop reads CAAKPVRSYHEQYF. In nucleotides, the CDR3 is TGTGCCGCAAAACCCGTCAGGAGCTACCATGAGCAGTACTTC.

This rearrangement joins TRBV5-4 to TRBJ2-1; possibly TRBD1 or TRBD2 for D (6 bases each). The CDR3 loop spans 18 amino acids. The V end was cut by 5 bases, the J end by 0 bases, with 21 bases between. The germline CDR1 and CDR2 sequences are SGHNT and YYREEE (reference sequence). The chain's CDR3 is CASSLGGTALSSYNEQFF. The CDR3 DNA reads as TGTGCCAGCAGTTTAGGGGGGACGGCCCTGAGCTCCTACAATGAGCAGTTCTTC.

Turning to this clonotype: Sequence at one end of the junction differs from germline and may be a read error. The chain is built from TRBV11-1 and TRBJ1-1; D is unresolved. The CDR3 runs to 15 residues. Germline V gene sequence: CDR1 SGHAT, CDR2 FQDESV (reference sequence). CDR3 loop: CASSAGLGMTTEAFF. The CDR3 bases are TGTGCCAGCAGCGCCGGACTCGGTATGACCACTGAAGCTTTCTTC. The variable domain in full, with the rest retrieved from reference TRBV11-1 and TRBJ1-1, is EAEVAQSPRYKITEKSQAVAFWCDPISGHATLYWYRQILGQGPELLVQFQDESVVDDSQLPKDRFSAERLKGVDSTLKIQPAELGDSAMYLCASSAGLGMTTEAFFGQGTRLTVV.

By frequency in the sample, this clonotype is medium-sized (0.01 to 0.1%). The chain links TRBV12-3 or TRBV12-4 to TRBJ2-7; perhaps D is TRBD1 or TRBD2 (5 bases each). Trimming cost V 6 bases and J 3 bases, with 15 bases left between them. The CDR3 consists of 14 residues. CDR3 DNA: TGTGCCAGCAGCACAGGTGCGAGGGGCTACGAGCAGTACTTC. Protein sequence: CASSTGARGYEQYF.

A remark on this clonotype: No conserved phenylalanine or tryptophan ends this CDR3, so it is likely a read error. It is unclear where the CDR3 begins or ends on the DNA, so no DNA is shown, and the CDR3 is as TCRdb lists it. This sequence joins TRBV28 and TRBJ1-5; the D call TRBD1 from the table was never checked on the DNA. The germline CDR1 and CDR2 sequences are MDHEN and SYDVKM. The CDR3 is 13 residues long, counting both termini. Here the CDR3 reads CASCWVAGQPQLI.

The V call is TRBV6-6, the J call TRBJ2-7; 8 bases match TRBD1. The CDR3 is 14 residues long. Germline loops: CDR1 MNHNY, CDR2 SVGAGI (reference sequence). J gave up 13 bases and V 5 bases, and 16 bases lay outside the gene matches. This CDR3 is CASSHGTGDRDHYF. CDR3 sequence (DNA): TGTGCCAGCAGTCACGGGACAGGTGATAGGGACCATTACTTC.

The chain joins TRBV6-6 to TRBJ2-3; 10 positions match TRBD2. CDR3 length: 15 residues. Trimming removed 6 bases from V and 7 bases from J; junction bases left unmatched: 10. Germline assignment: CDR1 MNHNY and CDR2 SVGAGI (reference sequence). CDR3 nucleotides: TGTGCCAGCAGCCAAGCTAGCGGGAGTACATATACGCAGTATTTT. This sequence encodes CASSQASGSTYTQYF.